This TCR beta chain was recorded in a study of identical twins (dated by TCRdb to the mid-2010s). Regarding the research as a whole: To test whether fetal clonotypes persist, this study deep-sequenced TCR alpha and beta repertoires from monozygotic twins, from unrelated adults of various ages, and from cord blood. To rule out contamination, the twin experiments were replicated at different times with different library preparation protocols.

Every donor was a healthy Caucasian. Three pairs of female monozygotic twins, all aged roughly 18 to 29 years, were included in the twin cohort. Positive isolation kits from Invitrogen were used to isolate CD4+ and CD8+ T cell populations. Per the germline V gene (reference sequence), SEHNR is the CDR1 and FQNEAQ is the CDR2. Germline trimming amounts to 2 bases on V and 5 bases on J, with 12 as the count of junction bases outside the gene matches. Inclusive of the bounding cysteine and phenylalanine, the CDR3 is 17 residues long. The entry retains the CDR3 DNA only, 51 bases that are in frame from base 1. This clonotype was seen a few times. It has no known antigen specificity. No base qualities exist here, and no much larger clone lies one base off it. General conclusions and limits of the study: Abundant cord blood beta clonotypes had fewer insertions, young adult naive repertoires showed a similar but weaker trend, and memory repertoires showed no such trend. Out-of-frame TCR alpha sharing in monozygotic twins was systematically underestimated by recombination models, whereas sharing between unrelated individuals was in agreement with the recombination models. Because the same donors could not be followed over many years, conclusions were based on cross-sectional statistical analysis. A weaker excess of twin sharing was found in beta out-of-frame sequences because the signal-to-noise ratio was lowered by fewer shared sequences. Compared with coincidental sharing between unrelated individuals, out-of-frame TCR alpha sequences shared between twins had an excess of sequences with low generation probability. Zero-insertion analyses could be partly confounded by invariant T cells such as MAIT and iNKT, although diverse VJ usage argued against such confounding for most clonotypes.

Preparation of the library involved 5' RACE. For sequencing, an Illumina HiSeq 2000 was employed. A universal primer binding site was introduced by template switching, and a unique molecular identifier was present in the final cDNA, enabling accurate counting of TCR cDNA molecules. Specific primers in the conserved constant-segment region were used to synthesize first-strand cDNA for the TCR alpha and beta chains. Each cDNA library was double barcoded, with a SMART-Mk sample barcode plus Illumina barcodes, to control for contamination. TruSeq adapter sequences, together with Illumina sample barcodes, were added in two successive PCR steps. TCR alpha and beta cDNA libraries were sequenced on the Illumina HiSeq platform with custom primers. In the source study's methods: MiGEC was used to process raw reads and extract unique molecular identifiers, and MiXCR was used to find CDR3 positions. Recombination models were inferred per individual with the repgenHMM and IGoR tools using an EM algorithm. The tcR package in R was used for shared clonotype analysis, with sharing normalized by the product of cloneset sizes. Out-of-frame nonproductive sequences were analyzed to study raw recombination free of thymic and clonal selection effects. TCRdb's own reprocessing of the public reads used fastp at Q25 and MiXCR and kept productive beta chains. CDR3 protein sequences are deduplicated, and each keeps its most common genes and DNA. These V and J calls originate from TCRdb's pipeline instead of the authors' own analysis. The sample table lists around 550,000 distinct CDR3 sequences, around 15% of them with a count of one. Roughly 0.4% of the sample lies in the top ten.

The same sample was also studied in work on yellow fever vaccine responses in identical twins. From the second report: The authors reported that the T cell response to vaccination in identical twins appeared partly convergent and partly personalized. In the study, vaccine-responding T cell clones were precisely tracked in identical twins.

The chain couples TRBV7-9 to TRBJ1-1; TRBD1 aligns with 9 central bases. The TCR originated in a woman aged 18-29 years in good health. Sequencing used CD4+ T cells sorted from blood. The CDR3 region: CASSLSGRDRVDTEAFF. The DNA reads TGTGCCAGCAGCTTAAGTGGACGGGACAGGGTGGATACTGAAGCTTTCTTT. Here the CDR3 is joined to the reference TRBV7-9 and TRBJ1-1 genes, and the full variable domain is: DTGVSQNPRHKITKRGQNVTFRCDPISEHNRLYWYRQTLGQGPEFLTYFQNEAQLEKSRLLSDRFSAERPKGSFSTLEIQRTEQGDSAMYLCASSLSGRDRVDTEAFFGQGTRLTVV.